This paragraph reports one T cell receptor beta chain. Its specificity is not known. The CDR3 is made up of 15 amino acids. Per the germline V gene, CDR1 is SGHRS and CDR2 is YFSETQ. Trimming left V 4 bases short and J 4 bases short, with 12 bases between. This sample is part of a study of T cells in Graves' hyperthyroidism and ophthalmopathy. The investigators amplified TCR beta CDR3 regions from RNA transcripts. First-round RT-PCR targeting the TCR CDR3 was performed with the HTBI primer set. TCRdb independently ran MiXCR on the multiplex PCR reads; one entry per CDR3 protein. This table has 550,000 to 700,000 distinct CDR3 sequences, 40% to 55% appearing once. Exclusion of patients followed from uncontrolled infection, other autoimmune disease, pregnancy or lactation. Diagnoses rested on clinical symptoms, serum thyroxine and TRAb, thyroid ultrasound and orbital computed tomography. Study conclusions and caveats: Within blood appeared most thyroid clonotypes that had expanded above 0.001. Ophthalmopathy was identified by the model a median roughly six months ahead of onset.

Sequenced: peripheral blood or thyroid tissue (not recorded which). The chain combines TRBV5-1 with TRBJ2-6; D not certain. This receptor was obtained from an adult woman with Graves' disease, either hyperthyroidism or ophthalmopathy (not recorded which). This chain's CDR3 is CASSLKNTGANVLTF. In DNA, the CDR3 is TGCGCCAGCAGCCTAAAGAACACCGGGGCCAACGTCCTGACTTTC.